One sample yielded the 24 T cell receptor beta chains listed below, sequenced in a study of cytomegalovirus exposure and HLA in healthy donors. It was with 60 Vbeta and 13 Jbeta primers that the PCR ran. Measured with immunoSEQ multiplex PCR; TCRdb has only the in-frame clones, and not every one. The repertoire includes a few hundred thousand clones, about 80% of them detected once, and 0.5% to 0.7% sits in the top ten. Sequencing used PBMCs. The receptors here all came from a woman aged 40 to 50 in good health and CMV-seronegative.

The chain couples TRBV28 to TRBJ2-2; TRBD2 might be the D (6 bases). Germline CDR1 MDHEN, CDR2 SYDVKM. The CDR3 sequence is 16 residues long. With 6 bases removed from V and 4 bases from J, the gap between germline ends came to 18 bases. This CDR3 is CASRPWDSGVTGELFF. The CDR3 bases are TGTGCCAGCAGACCCTGGGATAGCGGCGTCACCGGGGAGCTGTTTTTT.

This rearrangement joins TRBV5-6 to TRBJ1-5; no reliable D call. V was shortened by 0 bases and J by 6 bases, with 13 bases between the two germline ends. The CDR3 is 15 residues long. Germline V gene data show CDR1 as SGHDT and CDR2 as YYEEEE. CDR3: CASSLAGEWAQPQHF. Written as DNA, the CDR3 is TGTGCCAGCAGCTTGGCGGGAGAATGGGCTCAGCCCCAGCATTTT.

The chain links TRBV9 to TRBJ2-2; 12 bases map to TRBD1. Germline CDR1 is SGDLS and CDR2 is YYNGEE. The ends lost 1 base at V and 9 bases at J; junction bases unmatched: 4. The CDR3 totals 15 residues. CDR3 region: CASSVSGQGAWELFF. The CDR3 DNA is TGTGCCAGCAGCGTATCGGGACAGGGGGCCTGGGAGCTGTTTTTT.

This chain connects TRBV7-6 to TRBJ2-2; a weak D match, TRBD2 (6 bases). There are 15 residues in the CDR3. Germline CDR1 and CDR2: SGHVS and FNYEAQ. V was shortened by 10 bases and J by 2 bases, with 17 bases between the two germline ends. The CDR3 reads CATTISGTNTGELFF. CDR3 in DNA: TGTGCCACCACCATATCCGGGACTAACACCGGGGAGCTGTTTTTT. The variable domain in full, completed from reference TRBV7-6 and TRBJ2-2, reads GAGVSQSPRYKVTKRGQDVALRCDPISGHVSLYWYRQALGQGPEFLTYFNYEAQQDKSGLPNDRFSAERPEGSISTLTIQRTEQRDSAMYRCATTISGTNTGELFFGEGSRLTVL.

The chain combines TRBV6-5 with TRBJ1-2, with TRBD1 as a possible D gene (5 bases). Trimming pared 6 bases from V and 4 bases from J, leaving 9 bases between. Germline-derived CDR1 and CDR2 are MNHEY and SVGAGI. The CDR3 runs 12 residues. The CDR3: CASRGLLYGYTF. In nucleotides, the CDR3 is TGTGCCAGCAGGGGACTGCTCTATGGCTACACCTTC.

The V gene is TRBV2, the J gene TRBJ2-3; TRBD1 matches at 7 bases. The V gene end was trimmed by 7 bases and the J gene end by 6 bases; junction bases not matched to a gene: 7. In germline, CDR1 is SNHLY, CDR2 FYNNEI. The CDR3 runs 13 residues. The DNA for the CDR3 is TGTGCCAGCATCAGACAGGGAGCTGATACGCAGTATTTT. It codes for CASIRQGADTQYF.

The CDR3 sequence: CASSLDLDRAYTQYF. Written as DNA, the CDR3 is TGCGCCAGCAGCTTGGACCTCGACAGGGCATATACGCAGTATTTT. V is TRBV5-1 and J is TRBJ2-3, with TRBD1 matching over 7 bases. CDR1 SGHRS and CDR2 YFSETQ come from the germline V gene. V gave up 0 bases and J gave up 7 bases; unmatched junction bases: 8. The CDR3 sequence is 15 residues long.

The rearrangement joins TRBV5-5 to TRBJ1-1; TRBD1 might be the D (6 bases). The germline V and J ends were trimmed by 4 bases and 2 bases, with 9 bases remaining between them. Germline V gives CDR1 SGHKS, CDR2 YYEKEE (reference sequence). The CDR3 sequence is 13 residues long. CDR3 sequence (DNA): TGTGCCAGCAGCCGACAGGATAACACTGAAGCTTTCTTT. Translated, it gives CASSRQDNTEAFF.

This clone appeared a single time. CDR3 sequence: CASNRVEDTQYF. The CDR3 DNA sequence: TGTGCCAGCAACCGGGTGGAAGATACGCAGTATTTT. The chain carries TRBV7-9 and TRBJ2-3; unclear D gene. The germline CDR1 and CDR2 sequences are SEHNR and FQNEAQ (reference sequence). The V gene lost 7 bases and the J gene lost 5 bases, with 10 bases spanning the gap. The CDR3 sequence is 12 residues long.

This chain links TRBV27 with TRBJ2-7, with D possibly TRBD1 on 6 matching bases. The V gene lost 6 bases and the J gene lost 0 bases, with 24 bases spanning the gap. In germline, CDR1 is MNHEY, CDR2 SMNVEV (reference sequence). The CDR3 loop spans 18 amino acids. CDR3 sequence reads: CASSTQTSPGVVSYEQYF. DNA of the CDR3: TGTGCCAGCAGCACCCAAACTTCCCCAGGGGTCGTCTCCTACGAGCAGTACTTC.

V and J are TRBV6-5 and TRBJ1-1, with D possibly TRBD1 on 6 matching bases. The CDR3 sequence is 13 residues long. Germline CDR1 and CDR2: MNHEY and SVGAGI. V was trimmed by 5 bases and J by 9 bases, leaving 16 bases between them. The CDR3 sequence is CASSRTGLVQAFF. CDR3 coding DNA: TGTGCCAGCAGTCGTACAGGGTTGGTACAAGCTTTCTTT.

This clone was counted once. The V call is TRBV6-5, the J call TRBJ2-1, with a possible D match to TRBD1 (5 bases). The germline V gene encodes CDR1 MNHEY and CDR2 SVGAGI. Trimming stripped 0 bases from V and 7 bases from J, with 13 bases between. The CDR3 is 15 amino acids. CDR3 sequence reads: CASSYSGPGGNEQFF. CDR3 DNA sequence: TGTGCCAGCAGTTACTCGGGGCCAGGTGGAAATGAGCAGTTCTTC.

The chain uses TRBV30 and TRBJ2-7; 7 nucleotides agree with TRBD1. Germline CDR1 GTSNPN, CDR2 SVGIG (reference sequence). With V trimmed by 8 bases and J by 3 bases, 13 bases remained unmatched. The CDR3 is made up of 14 amino acids. The CDR3 DNA reads TGTGCCGGGGAGCTGACAGGGCAAATCTACGAGCAGTACTTC. Its protein product is CAGELTGQIYEQYF.

The chain employs TRBV5-4 and TRBJ1-1; 9 positions match TRBD1. Germline trimming cut 2 bases from V and 8 bases from J; bases unmatched to any gene: 4. This CDR3 has 13 amino acids. Germline values: CDR1 SGHNT, CDR2 YYREEE (reference sequence). CDR3 region: CASSFGTGREAFF. CDR3 in DNA: TGTGCCAGCAGCTTCGGGACAGGGCGCGAAGCTTTCTTT.

V usage is TRBV5-4 and J usage is TRBJ2-2, with TRBD2 matching over 7 bases. J gave up 5 bases and V 4 bases, and 11 bases lay outside the gene matches. Looked up from germline, CDR1 is SGHNT and CDR2 is YYREEE (reference sequence). This CDR3 comprises 16 residues. The CDR3 DNA follows: TGTGCCAGCAGCCACCGGCTGACTAGCCCGACCGGGGAGCTGTTTTTT. Protein sequence: CASSHRLTSPTGELFF.

This rearrangement joins TRBV13 to TRBJ1-1; 8 bases match TRBD1. Trimming at V came to 5 bases and at J to 3 bases, leaving 8 bases not matched to a gene. The CDR3 is 15 amino acids. The germline V gene has CDR1 PRHDT and CDR2 FYEKMQ (reference sequence). CDR3 residues: CASSPDRGTYTEAFF. The CDR3 DNA sequence: TGTGCCAGCAGCCCAGACAGGGGCACATACACTGAAGCTTTCTTT.

This rearrangement joins TRBV7-8 to TRBJ2-7, with TRBD1 identical over 7 bases. V lost 2 bases to trimming and J lost 3 bases; unmatched junction nucleotides: 4. CDR1 and CDR2 (germline): SGHVS, FQNEAQ. CDR3 length equals 14 residues. The CDR3 DNA sequence: TGTGCCAGCAGCTTAACAGGGGCTTTCTACGAGCAGTACTTC. Its protein is CASSLTGAFYEQYF.

This clone showed up just a few times. V usage is TRBV7-2 and J usage is TRBJ2-1, with 9 nucleotides matching TRBD1. Germline CDR1 is SGHTA and CDR2 is FQGNSA. With 6 bases clipped from V and 7 bases from J, the junction kept 7 bases outside the gene matches. The CDR3 consists of 14 residues. CDR3 amino acids: CASSYGDRVNEQFF. DNA for the CDR3: TGTGCCAGCAGTTATGGGGACAGGGTGAATGAGCAGTTCTTC.

This clone was seen only a few times. The V and J genes are TRBV6-6 and TRBJ1-4, with 8 bases identical to TRBD1. The V and J ends lost 5 bases and 6 bases, in that order; junction bases with no gene match: 2. Germline V gives CDR1 MNHNY, CDR2 SVGAGI (reference sequence). This CDR3 contains 13 residues. CDR3 in DNA: TGTGCCAGCAGTACAGGGGGGCATGAAAAACTGTTTTTT. Its protein product is CASSTGGHEKLFF.

The chain combines TRBV27 with TRBJ1-1; perhaps TRBD1 as D (6 bases). Trimming removed 6 bases from V and 1 base from J, with 15 bases in between. Germline CDR1 reads MNHEY; CDR2 reads SMNVEV (reference sequence). The CDR3 runs 15 residues. The CDR3 DNA reads TGTGCCAGCAGCTACCGGACAGTGTCGAACACTGAAGCTTTCTTT. Its protein is CASSYRTVSNTEAFF.

A few counts support this clone. J is TRBJ2-6 and V is TRBV14; the D is unclear. Germline V gene data show CDR1 as SGHDN and CDR2 as FVKESK. V was cut by 1 base and J by 1 base, with 5 bases left in between. The CDR3 spans 15 residues. CDR3 sequence: CASSQGGSGANVLTF. CDR3 DNA sequence: TGTGCCAGCAGCCAAGGAGGATCTGGGGCCAACGTCCTGACTTTC.

The V gene is TRBV5-4, the J gene TRBJ2-3; 9 bases match TRBD2. This CDR3 is 13 amino acids long. Per germline, CDR1 SGHNT and CDR2 YYREEE (reference sequence). After removal of 7 bases from V and 4 bases from J, the junction contained 4 bases not matched to a gene. In DNA form, the CDR3 reads TGTGCCAGCGACGGCGGGGGGGCAGATACGCAGTATTTT. Protein sequence: CASDGGGADTQYF.

This chain uses TRBV4-3 with TRBJ1-1; 7 bases map to TRBD1. This CDR3 has 13 amino acids. From germline, CDR1 is LGHNA and CDR2 YSLEER. Trimming removed 0 bases from V and 11 bases from J; junction bases left unmatched: 6. The CDR3 region is CASSQDRGIGAFF. For the CDR3, the DNA is TGCGCCAGCAGCCAAGACAGGGGGATAGGCGCTTTCTTT.

On this clone itself: The sample contains more than one DNA sequence encoding this CDR3. The chain joins TRBV9 to TRBJ2-2; unclear D gene. The CDR3 runs 14 residues. The germline V and J ends were trimmed by 0 bases and 1 base, with 4 bases remaining between them. Per germline, CDR1 SGDLS and CDR2 YYNGEE. The chain's CDR3 is CASSVVVNTGELFF. In nucleotides, the CDR3 is TGTGCCAGCAGCGTAGTCGTGAACACCGGGGAGCTGTTTTTT.